This entry is about one T cell receptor beta chain. Its antigen is unidentified. The study profiled TCR beta VDJ and CDR3 using genomic DNA as template. In TCRdb, the reads were re-called with MiXCR into one record per CDR3 protein. The sample records around 250,000 distinct CDR3 sequences, around 60% being singletons. Looked up from germline, CDR1 is MNHNS and CDR2 is SASEGT. This CDR3 is 13 amino acids long. Trimming removed 7 bases from V and 6 bases from J, with 16 bases in between. These data are taken from a study of CD8+CD57+ T cells in acquired aplastic anemia. Study-level findings and limits: Patients and controls had in common 25 to 30 CD8+ CDR3 sequences.

The source of this sequence is a human donor with severe aplastic anemia or a healthy control (not recorded which). The chain links TRBV6-1 to TRBJ2-7, with D possibly matching TRBD2 (5 bases). Sequenced sample: sorted CD4+, CD8+, or CD8+CD57+ T cells (not recorded which) from PBMCs. As DNA, the CDR3 is TGTGCCAGCACGGGCACGGGGTGGGTCGAGCAGTACTTC. This sequence encodes CASTGTGWVEQYF.